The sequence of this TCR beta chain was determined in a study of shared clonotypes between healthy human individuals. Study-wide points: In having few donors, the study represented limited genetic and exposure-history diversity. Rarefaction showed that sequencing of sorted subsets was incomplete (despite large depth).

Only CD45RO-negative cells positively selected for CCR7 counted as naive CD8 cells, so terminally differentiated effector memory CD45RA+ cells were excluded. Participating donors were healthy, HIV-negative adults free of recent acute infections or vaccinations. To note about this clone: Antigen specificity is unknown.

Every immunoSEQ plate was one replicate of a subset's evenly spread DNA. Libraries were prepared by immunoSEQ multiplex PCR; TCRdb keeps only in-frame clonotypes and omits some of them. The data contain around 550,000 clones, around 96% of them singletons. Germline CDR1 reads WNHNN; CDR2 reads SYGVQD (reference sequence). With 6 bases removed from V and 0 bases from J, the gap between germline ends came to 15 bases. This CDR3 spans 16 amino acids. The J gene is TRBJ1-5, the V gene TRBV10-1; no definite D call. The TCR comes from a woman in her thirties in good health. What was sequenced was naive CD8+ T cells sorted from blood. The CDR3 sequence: CASSRIPTYSNQPQHF. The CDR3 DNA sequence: TGCGCCAGCAGCCGCATCCCGACTTATAGCAATCAGCCCCAGCATTTT.